These 15 T cell receptor beta chains originate from one sample sequenced in a study of early T cells in non-severe SARS-CoV-2 infection. One entry per CDR3 protein results from TCRdb running MiXCR on the 5' RACE reads. The top ten clones hold 3% to 4.5% of a sample with nearly 70,000 distinct CDR3 sequences, 3.5% to 6% of them seen once. This specimen consisted of whole blood, obtained at baseline. These receptor sequences come from an adult who was a healthcare worker with PCR-confirmed SARS-CoV-2 infection or an uninfected control (not recorded which). The donor label of this sample is uncertain.

This clonotype has at least ten counts. This sequence joins TRBV27 and TRBJ1-5; no definite D call. Trimming stripped 1 base from V and 9 bases from J, with 10 bases between. This CDR3 is built from 13 residues. Germline CDR1 MNHEY, CDR2 SMNVEV (reference sequence). The DNA of the CDR3 is TGTGCCAGCAGTTTATTCGGGGTCTCGCCCCAGCATTTT. Translation gives CASSLFGVSPQHF.

For the CDR3, the DNA is TGTGCCAGCAGTTCAGCCGGGACAGGGTTACCTGAAGCTTTCTTT. Translated, it gives CASSSAGTGLPEAFF. The J gene is TRBJ1-1, the V gene TRBV6-6, with 9 bases identical to TRBD1. Losses at the gene ends were 4 bases for V and 6 bases for J; bases not matched to a gene: 9. Germline V lookup: CDR1 MNHNY, CDR2 SVGAGI (reference sequence). The CDR3 totals 15 residues.

This clonotype was observed at least ten times. The chain's CDR3 is CASSAPGRKTEAFF. Here the CDR3 DNA reads TGTGCCAGCAGTGCACCCGGGAGAAAAACTGAAGCTTTCTTT. This chain links TRBV12-3 or TRBV12-4 with TRBJ1-1; D unclear. V lost 5 bases and J 5 bases, leaving 15 bases between the germline ends. The CDR3 is 14 amino acids.

The chain recombines TRBV10-3 with TRBJ1-1; D possibly corresponds to TRBD1 (6 bases). Germline V lookup: CDR1 ENHRY, CDR2 SYGVKD. The ends were cut back, 10 bases at V and 7 bases at J, with 13 bases in the middle. The CDR3 contains 11 residues. The CDR3 here is CATRDTLEAFF. CDR3 sequence (DNA): TGTGCCACCCGGGACACCCTTGAAGCTTTCTTT.

V and J are TRBV10-3 and TRBJ1-1; no reliable D call. Per the germline V gene, CDR1 is ENHRY and CDR2 is SYGVKD. This CDR3 has 13 amino acids. Trimming took 2 bases from V and 0 from J, leaving 4 bases between them. CDR3 amino acids: CAISEAMNTEAFF. The CDR3 region has the DNA TGTGCCATCAGTGAGGCGATGAACACTGAAGCTTTCTTT.

The genes are TRBV7-2 and TRBJ1-4; D remains ambiguous. CDR3 size: 12 residues. Germline V gene data show CDR1 as SGHTA and CDR2 as FQGNSA. V lost 0 bases and J 11 bases, leaving 7 bases between the germline ends. CDR3 in DNA: TGTGCCAGCAGCTTAGCCGGGGTTAAACTGTTTTTT. Protein product: CASSLAGVKLFF.

This sequence joins TRBV29-1 and TRBJ2-7; D tentatively fits TRBD1 or TRBD2 (5 bases each). This CDR3 spans 13 amino acids. V lost 5 bases and J lost 1, with 12 bases in between. CDR1 is SQVTM, CDR2 ANQGSEA, per germline. The CDR3 DNA reads as TGCAGCGTTTCAGGGACCCCTTCCTACGAGCAGTACTTC. It yields the protein CSVSGTPSYEQYF.

This clonotype occurred a few times. The V gene is TRBV7-3, the J gene TRBJ2-3; D remains ambiguous. The CDR3 is made up of 16 amino acids. CDR1 SGHTA and CDR2 FQGTGA come from the germline V gene. Trimming left V 0 bases short and J 1 base short, with 11 bases between. The CDR3 region is CASSLTLTPGTDTQYF. CDR3 bases: TGTGCCAGCAGCTTAACCCTGACCCCTGGCACAGATACGCAGTATTTT.

This clonotype was detected many times. The chain links TRBV6-6 to TRBJ2-5; D is possibly TRBD1 (6 bases). Germline V CDR1 and CDR2: MNHNY, SVGAGI (reference sequence). The CDR3 has 11 residues. Trimming shortened V by 8 bases and J by 4 bases, and 8 bases separated the two germline ends. DNA of the CDR3: TGTGCCAGCCTAGGGGGAGAGACCCAGTACTTC. Amino acids: CASLGGETQYF.

This sequence joins TRBV7-9 and TRBJ1-6, with 7 bases fitting TRBD1. V gave up 6 bases and J gave up 9 bases; unmatched junction bases: 20. There are 18 residues in the CDR3. Germline CDR1 SEHNR, CDR2 FQNEAQ (reference sequence). The CDR3 DNA reads as TGTGCCAGCAGTCTAGCGACACAGGGGAGAGGTCCCCCTTCACCCCTCCACTTT. It specifies CASSLATQGRGPPSPLHF.

This clonotype was detected ten times or more. The V and J genes are TRBV7-8 and TRBJ1-1; D unclear. CDR1 and CDR2 from the germline V gene are SGHVS and FQNEAQ. This CDR3 is 14 amino acids long. The germline V and J ends were trimmed by 5 bases and 1 base, with 11 bases remaining between them. CDR3 in DNA: TGTGCCAGCAGCGTCGAACCCTCGAACACTGAAGCTTTCTTT. Amino acid sequence: CASSVEPSNTEAFF. Full variable domain (outside the CDR3, taken from reference TRBV7-8 and TRBJ1-1): GAGVSQSPRYKVAKRGQDVALRCDPISGHVSLFWYQQALGQGPEFLTYFQNEAQLDKSGLPSDRFFAERPEGSVSTLKIQRTQQEDSAVYLCASSVEPSNTEAFFGQGTRLTVV.

This clonotype has only a few counts. The chain has TRBV20-1 and TRBJ2-1, with D unresolved. Per germline, CDR1 DFQATT and CDR2 SNEGSKA (reference sequence). This CDR3 region has 14 residues. Trimming shortened V by 0 bases and J by 8 bases, and 14 bases separated the two germline ends. CDR3 amino acids: CSARDRQIMDEQFF. Written as DNA, the CDR3 is TGCAGTGCTAGAGATAGGCAAATCATGGATGAGCAGTTCTTC.

This clonotype has ten or more counts. This rearrangement joins TRBV12-3 or TRBV12-4 to TRBJ2-7; the match to TRBD2 covers 7 bases. Trimming at V came to 3 bases and at J to 2 bases, leaving 4 bases not matched to a gene. This CDR3 contains 14 residues. In DNA, the CDR3 is TGTGCCAGCAGTTTCGGCGGGGGACCCTACGAGCAGTACTTC. It encodes CASSFGGGPYEQYF.

The chain links TRBV10-1 to TRBJ2-7, with D tentatively TRBD1 or TRBD2 (5 bases each). Germline-derived CDR1 and CDR2 are WNHNN and SYGVQD (reference sequence). V was trimmed by 0 bases and J by 1 base, leaving 13 bases between them. CDR3 length: 16 residues. In DNA, the CDR3 is TGCGCCAGCAGTGAGTCCCCGACGGGGACGTCCTACGAGCAGTACTTC. Translating it yields CASSESPTGTSYEQYF.

This clonotype was seen a few times. The chain has TRBV28 and TRBJ1-2; tentatively, D is TRBD1 (6 bases). Germline V gene sequence: CDR1 MDHEN, CDR2 SYDVKM. The CDR3 runs 16 residues. Trimming shortened V by 2 bases and J by 2 bases, and 15 bases separated the two germline ends. The CDR3, as DNA: TGTGCCAGCAGTTTAGACCTCCCTACAGGGAACTATGGCTACACCTTC. It yields the protein CASSLDLPTGNYGYTF.